Below, 16 T cell receptor beta chains from the same sample are listed, as sequenced in a study of blood T cells in healthy people across ages. Using a J-beta primer mix together with a sample-barcoded 5' primer, a second PCR was run for roughly 6 to 11 cycles. One entry per CDR3 protein, called by TCRdb with MiXCR from the 5' RACE reads. The repertoire holds about 1.8 million distinct CDR3 sequences, 49% seen once, with less than 2.5% in the top ten. Sequencing was performed on blood. The receptor source for this set is a woman between 40 and 55 years old in good health.

This clonotype was detected a few times. The rearrangement joins TRBV2 to TRBJ2-3, with TRBD2 identical over 14 bases. Germline V CDR1 and CDR2: SNHLY, FYNNEI. Losses at the gene ends were 6 bases for V and 3 bases for J; bases not matched to a gene: 8. There are 17 residues in the CDR3. CDR3 nucleotides: TGTGCCAGCAGCCGACTAGCGGGAGGGCCCGATACAGATACGCAGTATTTT. Translating it yields CASSRLAGGPDTDTQYF.

There are many counts of this clonotype. CDR3 DNA sequence: TGCAGTGCTAGAAATCGGGATACGCAGTATTTT. Translated: CSARNRDTQYF. This chain uses TRBV20-1 with TRBJ2-3, with D hard to call. Trimming removed 2 bases from V and 6 bases from J, with 6 bases in between. The CDR3 is made up of 11 amino acids. The germline V gene has CDR1 DFQATT and CDR2 SNEGSKA (reference sequence).

The chain links TRBV6-2 or TRBV6-3 to TRBJ1-2, with D possibly matching TRBD1 (5 bases). V was clipped by 4 bases and J by 3 bases, with 15 bases between them. CDR1 is MNHEY, CDR2 SVGEGT, per germline. The CDR3 consists of 15 residues. This CDR3 is CASSSRDPWDYGYTF. CDR3 DNA: TGTGCCAGCAGTTCCCGGGACCCGTGGGACTATGGCTACACCTTC.

V and J are TRBV5-5 and TRBJ2-3, with TRBD1 matching over 8 bases. The CDR3 runs to 17 residues. V lost 4 bases, J lost 5 bases, and 15 bases stayed unmatched. Germline-derived CDR1 and CDR2 are SGHKS and YYEKEE (reference sequence). Here the CDR3 reads CASSGKQGGIGLDTQYF. The CDR3 nucleotides read TGTGCCAGCAGCGGAAAACAGGGGGGTATCGGTCTAGATACGCAGTATTTT. Supplemented by reference TRBV5-5 and TRBJ2-3, the full variable domain reads DAGVTQSPTHLIKTRGQQVTLRCSPISGHKSVSWYQQVLGQGPQFIFQYYEKEERGRGNFPDRFSARQFPNYSSELNVNALLLGDSALYLCASSGKQGGIGLDTQYFGPGTRLTVL.

The chain couples TRBV28 to TRBJ2-2; 9 bases align to TRBD2. The CDR3 contains 16 residues. Trimming removed 5 bases from V and 7 bases from J; junction bases left unmatched: 11. The germline V gene encodes CDR1 MDHEN and CDR2 SYDVKM. The CDR3 sequence is CASSPRTSATVGELFF. The CDR3 DNA reads as TGTGCCAGCAGTCCAAGGACTAGCGCGACAGTCGGGGAGCTGTTTTTT. Variable domain in full (rest from reference TRBV28 and TRBJ2-2): DVKVTQSSRYLVKRTGEKVFLECVQDMDHENMFWYRQDPGLGLRLIYFSYDVKMKEKGDIPEGYSVSREKKERFSLILESASTNQTSMYLCASSPRTSATVGELFFGEGSRLTVL.

The CDR3 nucleotides read TGTGCCAGCAGACCGGACAGGGGTACCTATGGCTACACCTTC. Encoded protein: CASRPDRGTYGYTF. The V gene is TRBV5-6, the J gene TRBJ1-2; 9 bases are shared with TRBD1. This CDR3 is built from 14 residues. Germline V lookup: CDR1 SGHDT, CDR2 YYEEEE. Germline trimming cut 5 bases from V and 4 bases from J; bases unmatched to any gene: 6.

The table lists this clonotype with a few counts. The genes are TRBV20-1 and TRBJ1-5; 7 nucleotides match TRBD1. Germline values: CDR1 DFQATT, CDR2 SNEGSKA (reference sequence). The CDR3 extends over 17 amino acids. Germline trimming cut 5 bases from V and 0 bases from J; bases unmatched to any gene: 13. The CDR3 is CSAPRTGMGYSNQPQHF. CDR3 bases: TGCAGTGCTCCCCGGACAGGAATGGGGTATAGCAATCAGCCCCAGCATTTT.

The rearrangement uses TRBV6-2 or TRBV6-3 and TRBJ1-6; D may be TRBD1 (5 bases). V was trimmed by 5 bases and J by 10 bases, leaving 15 bases between them. The length of the CDR3 is 14 residues. CDR1 and CDR2 from the germline V gene are MNHEY and SVGEGT. The CDR3 is CASSDTGPGSPLHF. The CDR3 DNA follows: TGTGCCAGCAGTGACACGGGGCCCGGATCACCCCTCCACTTT.

The chain carries TRBV15 and TRBJ2-1, with 12 bases identical to TRBD2. The J call is uncertain, as TRBJ2-7 better fits the DNA end. The CDR3 runs to 17 residues. Per the germline V gene, CDR1 is LNHNV and CDR2 is YYDKDF (reference sequence). The CDR3 DNA is TGTGCCACAGTTAGTCTAGCGGGGGGGGGCTCCTACAATGAGCAGTACTTC. Residues: CATVSLAGGGSYNEQYF.

As regards this clonotype: An end of the junction differs from the germline gene, which may be a read error. The CDR3 DNA sequence: TGTGTCAGCACGGGACAGCACTCTGGGGCCAACGTCCTGACTTTC. It translates to CVSTGQHSGANVLTF. The chain combines TRBV27 with TRBJ2-6; 7 bases are a match to TRBD1. Per germline, CDR1 MNHEY and CDR2 SMNVEV (reference sequence). This CDR3 contains 15 residues.

This clonotype has only a few counts. CDR3 nucleotides: TGCGCCAGCAGCGGGGGACTCGACAGTCCCTACGAGCAGTACTTC. This gives the protein CASSGGLDSPYEQYF. This rearrangement joins TRBV5-1 to TRBJ2-7; maybe TRBD2 (6 bases). The germline CDR1 and CDR2 sequences are SGHRS and YFSETQ. Trimming removed 4 bases at V and 2 bases at J, with 16 bases between. This CDR3 has 15 residues.

To note about this clonotype: At one of its ends the junction is not consistent with the germline gene, which may arise from a read error. The chain employs TRBV6-2 or TRBV6-3 and TRBJ1-2; D is possibly TRBD1 (6 bases). The germline gives CDR1 MNHEY, CDR2 SVGEGT. This CDR3 is 15 amino acids long. The CDR3, as DNA: TGTGCCAGCAGCCCCAGGGGAGGGACTAACTATGACTACACCTTC. This translates into CASSPRGGTNYDYTF.

The chain employs TRBV7-2 and TRBJ2-5; D possibly corresponds to TRBD1 (6 bases). The V gene lost 0 bases and the J gene lost 5 bases, with 16 bases spanning the gap. CDR1 SGHTA and CDR2 FQGNSA come from the germline V gene. The CDR3 is made up of 16 amino acids. In DNA form, the CDR3 reads TGTGCCAGCAGCTTAGCTACAGGGTCGTGGGGGGAGACCCAGTACTTC. Amino acid sequence: CASSLATGSWGETQYF. Based on the CDR3 plus reference TRBV7-2 and TRBJ2-5, the full variable domain is GAGVSQSPSNKVTEKGKDVELRCDPISGHTALYWYRQSLGQGLEFLIYFQGNSAPDKSGLPSDRFSAERTGGSVSTLTIQRTQQEDSAVYLCASSLATGSWGETQYFGPGTRLLVL.

The chain joins TRBV5-6 to TRBJ1-2; a possible D gene is TRBD1 (5 bases). Germline values: CDR1 SGHDT, CDR2 YYEEEE. This CDR3 has 14 amino acids. The ends were cut back, 6 bases at V and 0 bases at J, with 12 bases in the middle. This chain's CDR3 is CASTWGEANYGYTF. The CDR3 bases are TGTGCCAGCACTTGGGGGGAAGCTAACTATGGCTACACCTTC.

This chain joins TRBV27 and TRBJ2-7; 9 positions match TRBD1. This CDR3 comprises 16 residues. Germline lookup yields CDR1 MNHEY and CDR2 SMNVEV (reference sequence). After removal of 1 base from V and 4 bases from J, the junction contained 8 bases not matched to a gene. Here the CDR3 DNA reads TGTGCCAGCAGTTTATTCCCGACAGGGGGTATGTACGAGCAGTACTTC. Encoded protein: CASSLFPTGGMYEQYF.

The CDR3 loop reads CASSPNVATQYF. CDR3 bases: TGTGCCAGCAGCCCTAACGTAGCGACCCAGTACTTC. The V gene is TRBV2, the J gene TRBJ2-5; D not resolved. V lost 6 bases and J lost 7, with 12 bases in between. The CDR3 covers 12 residues. Germline loops: CDR1 SNHLY, CDR2 FYNNEI.